This T cell receptor beta chain is drawn from a study of blood T cells in healthy people across ages. This CDR3 has 12 residues. Germline V gene lookup returns CDR1 SQVTM and CDR2 ANQGSEA. With 5 bases removed from V and 7 bases from J, the gap between germline ends came to 14 bases. This clonotype was seen a few times. Antigen unknown. Per individual sample, total RNA of at least 6 micrograms was extracted. A J-beta primer mix and a sample-barcoded 5' primer were used in a second PCR of about 7 to 12 cycles. Each CDR3 protein gets one entry after TCRdb re-called the 5' RACE reads with MiXCR. The sample consists of around 990,000 distinct CDR3 sequences, approximately 38% of them appearing once. Notes on the study in general: The lack of PBMC sorting stopped any conclusive naive versus antigen-experienced comparison.

The TCR comes from a man aged 18 to 29 in good health. The gene calls are TRBV29-1 and TRBJ1-2; D unclear. Material for sequencing was blood. DNA of the CDR3: TGCAGCGTTTACGGGGTTGAGGGTGGCTACACCTTC. Translating gives CSVYGVEGGYTF. The variable domain in full, completed from reference TRBV29-1 and TRBJ1-2, reads SAVISQKPSRDICQRGTSLTIQCQVDSQVTMMFWYRQQPGQSLTLIATANQGSEATYESGFVIDKFPISRPNLTFSTLTVSNMSPEDSSIYLCSVYGVEGGYTFGSGTRLTVV.